This TCR beta chain was retrieved from a study of blood T cell repertoires in COVID-19 (TCRdb year 2020). Some background on the complete study: Samples covering the acute and convalescent phases of COVID-19 were provided by collaborators in the United States, Italy and Spain. A de-identified subject ID, COVID-19 status, age in years and sex were almost always included in the sample metadata. The material from the prospective study consisted of cDNA or gDNA derived from T cells, B-cell-depleted T cells, or PBMCs. Where HLA class I and class II types were available, the types were taken from metadata supplied by the sample provider, not from assay-based typing. A freely available public database, intended as a resource for researchers studying the immune response to SARS-CoV-2, is where the repertoires were released. The samples were drawn from two sources: the first 160 participants of the ongoing ImmuneRACE study, and approximately 1,300 subjects contributed by 6 global collaborators. Subjects who had been exposed to COVID-19, were actively infected with it, or had recovered from it provided the deeply sampled blood TCRbeta repertoires that made up the dataset.

As encoded in the germline V gene (reference sequence), CDR1 is LGHDT while CDR2 is YNNKEL. Compared with germline, V lacks 2 bases and J lacks 6 bases; bases without a gene match: 7. The CDR3 contains 15 residues, cysteine and phenylalanine counted. Of all the DNA, just the CDR3 is kept, 45 bases in frame from base 1. TCRbeta CDR3 regions were amplified from genomic DNA by means of the immunoSEQ Assay, a bias-controlled multiplex PCR. As for how the authors treated the data: Within the assay, amplification of reference gene primers was used to estimate how many nucleated cells each sample contained. To quantify the absolute abundance of each unique TCRbeta CDR3 rearrangement, sequence reads were collapsed and filtered. For each sample, productive Simpson clonality was calculated as the square root of Simpson's diversity index over productive rearrangements. Sourced from immuneACCESS, this table was stored by TCRdb with only in-frame sequences that have V and J called. A share of the clones is absent; for the studies checked, an unresolved V gene accounts for under half, and the remainder has no known explanation. For V, J and clone size, that table is used; D and trimming come from the DNA. The sample contains approximately 100,000 clones, roughly 86% of them found a single time. Of the sample, 9% to 12% is held by the ten largest clones.

Whole blood was collected in K2EDTA tubes by collaborating institutions according to the institutions' own protocols. For TCRbeta analysis, collaborators shipped samples as frozen whole blood, isolated PBMCs, or DNA extracted from either of those sample types. About this clone itself: The antigen it recognizes is unknown. Base quality data are lacking; no much larger clone is found one base away.

The paper's findings and limits, for the study overall: The amount of clinical and demographic metadata varied by source and participant and was provided uncurated.

The sequence was collected from a man between 45 and 60 years old with acute or convalescent COVID-19. The V and J segments used are TRBV3-1 (or the pseudogene TRBV3-2) and TRBJ2-7; 10 of the junction bases match TRBD2. What was sequenced was peripheral blood. The CDR3 protein sequence reads: CASSQKASGSVEQYF. The DNA sequence is TGTGCCAGCAGCCAAAAGGCTAGCGGGAGTGTCGAGCAGTACTTC.